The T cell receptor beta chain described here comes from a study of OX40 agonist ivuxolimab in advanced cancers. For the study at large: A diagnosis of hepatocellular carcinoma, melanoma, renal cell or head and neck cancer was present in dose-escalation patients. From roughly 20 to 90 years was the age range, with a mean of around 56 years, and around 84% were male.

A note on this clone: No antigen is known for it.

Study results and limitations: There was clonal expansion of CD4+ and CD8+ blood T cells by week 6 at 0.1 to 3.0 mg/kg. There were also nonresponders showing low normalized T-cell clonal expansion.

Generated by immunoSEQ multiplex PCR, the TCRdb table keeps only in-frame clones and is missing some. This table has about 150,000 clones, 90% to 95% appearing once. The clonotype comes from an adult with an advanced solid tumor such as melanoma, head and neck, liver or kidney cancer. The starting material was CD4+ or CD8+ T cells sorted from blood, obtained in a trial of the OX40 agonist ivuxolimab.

CDR3 residues: CASSFGTYRGFGYTF. CDR3 in DNA: TGTGCCAGCAGCTTCGGGACCTACCGGGGTTTTGGCTACACCTTC. This chain connects TRBV7-8 to TRBJ1-2; D perhaps matches TRBD1 (5 bases). Germline V CDR1 and CDR2: SGHVS, FQNEAQ. V shed 3 bases and J shed 7 bases, with 18 bases lying between them. The CDR3 has 15 residues.